Reported below is one T cell receptor beta chain. The antigen is not known. TCRdb reprocessed the 5' RACE reads, keeping one entry per CDR3 protein, no DNA. In all, the sample yields 350,000 to 500,000 distinct CDR3 sequences. This sample is drawn from a study of T cells expressing NK-cell markers. Study-wide findings and caveats: Four donors' CD3+CD56-NKG2C+ cells were dominated by the same clonotypes. In about six donors, dominant NKG2C+ clonotypes were roughly 1.0-7.0% of CD8+ T cells.

This CDR3 has 12 amino acids. Germline V gene sequence: CDR1 MNHEY, CDR2 SMNVEV (reference sequence). This TCR derives from a woman between 18 and 69 years old in good health. Sequencing used blood T cells: a sorted CD56 or NKG2C T cell subset, CD4+ or CD8+ T cells, or bulk PBMC T cells (not recorded which). The chain couples TRBV27 to TRBJ2-1; absent DNA, TCRdb's TRBD2 call cannot be checked. CDR3 sequence reads: CASRDFHNEQFF.